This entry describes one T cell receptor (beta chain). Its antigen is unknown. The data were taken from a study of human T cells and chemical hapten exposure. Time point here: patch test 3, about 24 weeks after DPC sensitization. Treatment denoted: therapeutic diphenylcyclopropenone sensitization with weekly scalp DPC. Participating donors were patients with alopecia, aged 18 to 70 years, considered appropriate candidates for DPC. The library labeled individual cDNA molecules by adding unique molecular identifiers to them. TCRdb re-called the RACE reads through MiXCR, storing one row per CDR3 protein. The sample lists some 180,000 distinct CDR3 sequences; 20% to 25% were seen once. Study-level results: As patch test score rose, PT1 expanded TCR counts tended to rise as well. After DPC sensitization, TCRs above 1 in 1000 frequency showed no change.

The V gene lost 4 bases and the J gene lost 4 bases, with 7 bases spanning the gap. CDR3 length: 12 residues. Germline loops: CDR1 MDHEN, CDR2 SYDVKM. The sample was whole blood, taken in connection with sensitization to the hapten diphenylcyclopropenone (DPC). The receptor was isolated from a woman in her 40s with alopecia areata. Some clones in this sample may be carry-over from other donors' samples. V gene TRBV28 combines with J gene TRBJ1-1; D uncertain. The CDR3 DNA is TGTGCCAGCAGTTCCGAGCGCACTGAAGCTTTCTTT. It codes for CASSSERTEAFF. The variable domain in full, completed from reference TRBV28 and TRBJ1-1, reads DVKVTQSSRYLVKRTGEKVFLECVQDMDHENMFWYRQDPGLGLRLIYFSYDVKMKEKGDIPEGYSVSREKKERFSLILESASTNQTSMYLCASSSERTEAFFGQGTRLTVV.